These 7 T cell receptor beta chains share one sample of origin, sequenced in a study of shared clonotypes between healthy human individuals. Profiling relied on immunoSEQ multiplex PCR, and the TCRdb table lists in-frame clones only, not all of them. The table has roughly 2,500,000 clones, over 85% seen once; the top ten hold 0.36%. Sequenced: naive CD4+ T cells from PBMCs. Subset denoted: CD45RA+ positively selected. All receptors derive from a man in his late teens or twenties in good health. Some clones in this sample may be carry-over from other donors' samples.

The V gene is TRBV12-5, the J gene TRBJ1-1; D gene ambiguous. V lost 0 bases, J lost 3 bases, and 14 bases lay in between. The V gene's germline CDR1 is LGHNT and CDR2 FRNRAP. This CDR3 has 16 residues. For the CDR3, the DNA is TGTGCTAGTGGTTTGGTACCCCCGGCTATGGACACTGAAGCTTTCTTT. It translates to CASGLVPPAMDTEAFF.

The genes are TRBV7-3 and TRBJ2-7, with 10 bases identical to TRBD1. Germline V gene lookup returns CDR1 SGHTA and CDR2 FQGTGA. J was trimmed by 4 bases and V by 5 bases; bases with no gene match: 8. The CDR3 sequence is 15 residues long. CDR3 nucleotides: TGTGCCAGCAGCCCCGACAGGGGGCGCCTGTACGAGCAGTACTTC. It codes for CASSPDRGRLYEQYF.

The chain has TRBV19 and TRBJ2-7, with D perhaps matching TRBD1 or TRBD2 (5 bases each). V was cut by 3 bases and J by 8 bases, with 17 bases left in between. The germline gives CDR1 LNHDA, CDR2 SQIVND (reference sequence). This CDR3 is 14 amino acids long. The CDR3 nucleotides are TGTGCCAGTAGTATGGTAGGGGACGGCTCCAAGCAGTACTTC. Translated, it gives CASSMVGDGSKQYF.

V usage is TRBV28 and J usage is TRBJ1-4; D is possibly TRBD1 (6 bases). CDR3 length: 13 amino acids. Trimming pared 10 bases from V and 8 bases from J, leaving 17 bases between. Germline V gene data show CDR1 as MDHEN and CDR2 as SYDVKM. The CDR3 is CAIQGEIPEKLFF. The CDR3 region has the DNA TGTGCCATACAGGGAGAGATTCCGGAAAAACTGTTTTTT.

This clone has only one observation. The chain recombines TRBV7-9 with TRBJ2-2; unclear D gene. The ends were cut back, 3 bases at V and 6 bases at J, with 20 bases in the middle. The CDR3 has 17 amino acids. Per germline, CDR1 SEHNR and CDR2 FQNEAQ (reference sequence). The CDR3 sequence is CASSFARPNGRAGELFF. As DNA, the CDR3 is TGTGCCAGCAGCTTTGCCCGCCCAAATGGACGCGCCGGGGAGCTGTTTTTT.

In regard to this clone: The same CDR3 can be traced to other DNA sequences in this sample. The chain is built from TRBV5-1 and TRBJ2-2, with D tentatively TRBD1 (6 bases). The germline V and J ends were trimmed by 2 bases and 2 bases, with 10 bases remaining between them. Germline CDR1 SGHRS, CDR2 YFSETQ. This CDR3 is 15 amino acids long. The CDR3 DNA follows: TGCGCCAGCAGCTTTGGACAGATAAACACCGGGGAGCTGTTTTTT. Encoded protein: CASSFGQINTGELFF.

V and J are TRBV21-1 and TRBJ2-1. TRBV21-1 is recorded as a pseudogene. The CDR3 consists of 15 residues. The CDR3 sequence is CASSIRIGSYNEQFF. For the CDR3, the DNA is TGTGCCAGCAGCATAAGGATTGGCTCCTACAATGAGCAGTTCTTC.